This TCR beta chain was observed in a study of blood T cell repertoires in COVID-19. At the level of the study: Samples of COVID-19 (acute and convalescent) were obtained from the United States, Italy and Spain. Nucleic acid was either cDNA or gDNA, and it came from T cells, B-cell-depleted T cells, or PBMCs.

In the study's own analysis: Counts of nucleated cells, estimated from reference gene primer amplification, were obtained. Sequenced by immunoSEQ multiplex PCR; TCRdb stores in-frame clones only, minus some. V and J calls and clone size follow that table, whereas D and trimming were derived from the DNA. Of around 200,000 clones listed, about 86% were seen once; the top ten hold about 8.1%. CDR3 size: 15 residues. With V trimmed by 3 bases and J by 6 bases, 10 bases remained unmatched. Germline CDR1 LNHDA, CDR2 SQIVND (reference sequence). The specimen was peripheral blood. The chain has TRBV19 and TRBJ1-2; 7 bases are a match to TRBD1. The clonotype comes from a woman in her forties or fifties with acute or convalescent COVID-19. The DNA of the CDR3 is TGTGCCAGTAGTATCCCCTCGACAGGGCGAGATGGCTACACCTTC. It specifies CASSIPSTGRDGYTF.